Each of the 23 T cell receptor beta chains below was sequenced from the same sample in a study of control samples from healthy donors and cancer patients. Method: immunoSEQ multiplex PCR; TCRdb's copy keeps in-frame clones and lacks some. The data show about 120,000 clones, with over 75% seen just once and 1.1% held by the top ten. Sequenced: PBMCs. The receptors here all came from a woman between 45 and 60 years old with colorectal cancer.

The J gene is TRBJ1-5, the V gene TRBV23-1, with D unresolved. TRBV23-1 is an ORF, with its function uncertain. V was cut by 2 bases and J by 1 base, with 15 bases left in between. The CDR3 loop spans 17 amino acids. The CDR3 nucleotides read TGCGCCAGCAGTCAAAGCTCGGCAGATTTGAGCAATCAGCCCCAGCATTTT. Translation gives CASSQSSADLSNQPQHF.

The V and J genes are TRBV21-1 and TRBJ2-7; the table's D call of TRBD2 was not tested on the DNA. TRBV21-1 is noted as a pseudogene. This CDR3 region has 18 residues. Here the CDR3 reads CASSKGNSGGTSSYEQYF. CDR3 in DNA: TGTGCCAGCAGCAAAGGAAATAGCGGGGGTACTAGCTCCTACGAGCAGTACTTC.

The V call is TRBV7-9, the J call TRBJ1-6; D is uncertain. Germline V gene sequence: CDR1 SEHNR, CDR2 FQNEAQ (reference sequence). Between the trimmed V and J ends, which lost 1 base and 5 bases, there was a span of 9 bases. The CDR3 has 15 amino acids. Written as DNA, the CDR3 is TGTGCCAGCAGCTTAGAGGCAGGCAATAATTCACCCCTCCACTTT. It codes for CASSLEAGNNSPLHF.

CDR3: CASSSTLDYPLAKNIQYF. In DNA form, the CDR3 reads TGTGCCAGCAGTTCCACTTTGGACTACCCTTTAGCCAAAAACATTCAGTACTTC. The chain couples TRBV28 to TRBJ2-4; perhaps TRBD2 as D (6 bases). Trimming took off 4 bases at V and 0 bases at J, with 19 bases between the two ends. This CDR3 comprises 18 residues. CDR1 is MDHEN, CDR2 SYDVKM, per germline. Filled out from reference TRBV28 and TRBJ2-4, the complete variable domain reads DVKVTQSSRYLVKRTGEKVFLECVQDMDHENMFWYRQDPGLGLRLIYFSYDVKMKEKGDIPEGYSVSREKKERFSLILESASTNQTSMYLCASSSTLDYPLAKNIQYFGAGTRLSVL.

The rearrangement uses TRBV6-5 and TRBJ1-3; D gene ambiguous. The CDR3 has 15 amino acids. V gave up 5 bases and J gave up 0 bases, with 11 bases separating them. Per germline, CDR1 MNHEY and CDR2 SVGAGI. Here the CDR3 DNA reads TGTGCCAGCAGTCCCCGTGCGAGCTCTGGAAACACCATATATTTT. Protein sequence: CASSPRASSGNTIYF.

About this clone: Other DNA sequences in this specimen translate into the identical CDR3. The chain is built from TRBV3-1 (or the pseudogene TRBV3-2) and TRBJ2-7, with 7 positions matching TRBD2. Germline V gene lookup returns CDR1 LGHDT and CDR2 YNNKEL (reference sequence). V was pared by 4 bases and J by 0 bases, with 6 bases of the junction left unmatched. The CDR3 is 15 amino acids. The CDR3 DNA reads TGTGCCAGCAGCCCCGGAGGCGGGGGCTCCTACGAGCAGTACTTC. Translation gives CASSPGGGGSYEQYF.

The chain employs TRBV3-1 (or the pseudogene TRBV3-2) and TRBJ1-4; D is perhaps TRBD1 (5 bases). Germline V gives CDR1 LGHDT, CDR2 YNNKEL (reference sequence). V lost 0 bases and J lost 8, with 22 bases in between. The CDR3 has 18 amino acids. The DNA of the CDR3 is TGTGCCAGCAGCCAAGATCCAGACGTTTCCCTGGGGGGGGAAAAACTGTTTTTT. This translates into CASSQDPDVSLGGEKLFF.

This chain joins TRBV28 and TRBJ1-2, with D unclear. Germline lookup yields CDR1 MDHEN and CDR2 SYDVKM. V shed 11 bases and J shed 1 base, with 11 bases lying between them. The CDR3 runs to 12 residues. The CDR3 loop is CAAGDFNYGYTF. CDR3 nucleotide sequence: TGTGCCGCCGGGGATTTTAACTATGGCTACACCTTC.

V gene TRBV19 combines with J gene TRBJ1-1; TRBD1 aligns across 7 bases. Germline trimming cut 4 bases from V and 6 bases from J; bases unmatched to any gene: 8. The V gene's germline CDR1 is LNHDA and CDR2 SQIVND (reference sequence). This CDR3 is 14 amino acids long. CDR3 in DNA: TGTGCCAGTAGTACGACAGGGCTAGGCGCTGAAGCTTTCTTT. Amino acids: CASSTTGLGAEAFF.

The rearrangement links TRBV6-5 to TRBJ1-3, with 9 bases that match TRBD1. The CDR3 is 14 amino acids. V trimming: 5 bases; J trimming: 8 bases; junction bases outside the gene matches: 7. Germline CDR1 MNHEY, CDR2 SVGAGI. The CDR3 protein is CASSRTGGRDTIYF. CDR3 nucleotides: TGTGCCAGCAGTCGAACAGGGGGCCGGGACACCATATATTTT.

This clone was seen a handful of times. The CDR3 spells CASSLVGGTTEAFF. DNA for the CDR3: TGTGCCAGCAGCTTAGTTGGGGGTACCACTGAAGCTTTCTTT. The V and J genes are TRBV7-9 and TRBJ1-1; perhaps TRBD1 as D (5 bases). Germline V gene sequence: CDR1 SEHNR, CDR2 FQNEAQ (reference sequence). The CDR3 has 14 residues. V shed 1 base and J shed 4 bases, with 10 bases lying between them.

The chain recombines TRBV5-5 with TRBJ2-6; weak D call: TRBD1 (5 bases). Germline lookup yields CDR1 SGHKS and CDR2 YYEKEE (reference sequence). V shed 4 bases and J shed 1 base, with 9 bases lying between them. The CDR3 is 15 amino acids. The DNA of the CDR3 is TGTGCCAGCAGCCCTAGGGGTTCTGGGGCCAACGTCCTGACTTTC. Translating gives CASSPRGSGANVLTF.

This clone was detected only a few times. The chain has TRBV5-4 and TRBJ1-1; maybe TRBD1 (6 bases). Germline V gene sequence: CDR1 SGHNT, CDR2 YYREEE (reference sequence). Trimming cost V 4 bases and J 5 bases, with 12 bases left between them. The CDR3 spans 13 residues. DNA of the CDR3: TGTGCCAGCAGCACACAGGGAGGGACTGAAGCTTTCTTT. As protein: CASSTQGGTEAFF.

The gene calls are TRBV2 and TRBJ1-1; TRBD1 agrees at 7 bases. CDR3 length equals 14 residues. V shed 6 bases, J shed 5 bases, and the junction held 9 bases outside the gene matches. CDR1 SNHLY and CDR2 FYNNEI come from the germline V gene. The CDR3 loop reads CASRERQGRTEAFF. CDR3 DNA sequence: TGTGCCAGCAGAGAGAGACAGGGCAGGACTGAAGCTTTCTTT.

This clone was recorded a few times. The genes are TRBV5-6 and TRBJ2-1; 10 bases are shared with TRBD2. The germline CDR1 and CDR2 sequences are SGHDT and YYEEEE. This CDR3 comprises 16 residues. Losses at the gene ends were 4 bases for V and 6 bases for J; bases not matched to a gene: 10. The CDR3 DNA is TGTGCCAGCAGCCCAAATCTAGCGGGAGCGGGCAATGAGCAGTTCTTC. Amino acids: CASSPNLAGAGNEQFF.

The V call is TRBV9, the J call TRBJ1-1; 9 positions agree with TRBD1. The CDR3 sequence is 16 residues long. Germline values: CDR1 SGDLS, CDR2 YYNGEE. V dropped 0 bases and J dropped 6; count of bases not matched to a gene: 9. The CDR3: CASSVDHSGTGSEAFF. CDR3 coding DNA: TGTGCCAGCAGCGTAGACCACTCCGGGACAGGGTCTGAAGCTTTCTTT.

The genes are TRBV5-1 and TRBJ2-7; D ambiguous. The CDR3 is 14 amino acids. Trimming stripped 0 bases from V and 3 bases from J, with 10 bases between. CDR1 SGHRS and CDR2 YFSETQ come from the germline V gene. CDR3 nucleotide sequence: TGCGCCAGCAGCTTGGACTACAGCTACTACGAGCAGTACTTC. Translation: CASSLDYSYYEQYF.

The chain is built from TRBV30 and TRBJ1-1; TRBD1 might be the D (5 bases). The length of the CDR3 is 11 residues. The V and J ends lost 0 bases and 8 bases respectively, with 7 bases between them. Germline CDR1 reads GTSNPN; CDR2 reads SVGIG (reference sequence). CDR3 loop: CAWSVGGEAFF. The CDR3 nucleotides are TGTGCCTGGAGTGTTGGGGGGGAAGCTTTCTTT.

The gene calls are TRBV9 and TRBJ1-2, with a weak D call TRBD1 (5 bases). CDR3 size: 14 residues. V was cut by 0 bases and J by 4 bases, with 10 bases left in between. The germline gives CDR1 SGDLS, CDR2 YYNGEE. The CDR3 spells CASSVAERGYGYTF. The DNA of the CDR3 is TGTGCCAGCAGCGTAGCGGAGAGGGGCTATGGCTACACCTTC.

This clone appeared a single time. The V call is TRBV9, the J call TRBJ2-7, with D tentatively TRBD1 or TRBD2 (5 bases each). Trimming left V 4 bases short and J 2 bases short, with 13 bases between. Germline CDR1 and CDR2: SGDLS and YYNGEE. The length of the CDR3 is 14 residues. CDR3 loop: CASSPSSGPYEQYF. The DNA of the CDR3 is TGTGCCAGCAGCCCCAGTTCGGGACCCTACGAGCAGTACTTC.

The chain combines TRBV27 with TRBJ1-5, with D possibly matching TRBD1 (6 bases). Trimming stripped 3 bases from V and 6 bases from J, with 15 bases between. The CDR3 has 15 residues. The V gene's germline CDR1 is MNHEY and CDR2 SMNVEV (reference sequence). The CDR3 sequence is CASSFFRGQPQPQHF. The CDR3 region has the DNA TGTGCCAGCAGTTTCTTCCGGGGACAACCTCAGCCCCAGCATTTT.

V usage is TRBV5-1 and J usage is TRBJ2-2, with 7 nucleotides matching TRBD1. Germline V gene sequence: CDR1 SGHRS, CDR2 YFSETQ. The V segment lost 0 bases and the J segment 4 bases; nucleotides outside the gene matches: 3. The length of the CDR3 is 15 residues. The CDR3 is CASSLVAGGTGELFF. The CDR3 nucleotides are TGCGCCAGCAGCTTGGTTGCAGGGGGCACCGGGGAGCTGTTTTTT.

The V gene is TRBV6-5, the J gene TRBJ1-1; D uncertain. This CDR3 comprises 14 residues. V gave up 6 bases and J gave up 0 bases, with 11 bases separating them. CDR1 and CDR2 (germline): MNHEY, SVGAGI. The CDR3: CASRDGRMNTEAFF. The CDR3 bases are TGTGCCAGCAGAGATGGCCGGATGAACACTGAAGCTTTCTTT.